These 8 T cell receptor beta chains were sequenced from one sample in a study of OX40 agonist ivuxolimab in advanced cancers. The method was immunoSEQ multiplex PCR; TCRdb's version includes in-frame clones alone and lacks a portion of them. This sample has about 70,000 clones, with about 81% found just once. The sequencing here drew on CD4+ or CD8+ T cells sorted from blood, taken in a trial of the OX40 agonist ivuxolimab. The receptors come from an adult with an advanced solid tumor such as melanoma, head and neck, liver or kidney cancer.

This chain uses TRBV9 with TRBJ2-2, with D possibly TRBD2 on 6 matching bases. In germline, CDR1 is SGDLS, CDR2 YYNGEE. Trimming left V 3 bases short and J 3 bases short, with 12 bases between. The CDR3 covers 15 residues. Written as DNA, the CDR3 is TGTGCCAGCAGCGCGACTAGTGGGGACACCGGGGAGCTGTTTTTT. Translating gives CASSATSGDTGELFF.

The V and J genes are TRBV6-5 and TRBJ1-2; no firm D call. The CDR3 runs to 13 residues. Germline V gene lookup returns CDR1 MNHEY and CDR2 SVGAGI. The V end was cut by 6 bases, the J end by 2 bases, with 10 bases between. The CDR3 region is CASSPAPNYGYTF. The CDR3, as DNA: TGTGCCAGCAGCCCCGCTCCAAACTATGGCTACACCTTC.

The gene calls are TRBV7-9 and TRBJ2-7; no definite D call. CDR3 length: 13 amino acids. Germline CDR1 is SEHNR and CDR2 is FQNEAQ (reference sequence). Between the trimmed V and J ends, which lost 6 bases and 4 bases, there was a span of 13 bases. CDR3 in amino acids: CASSTDKLYEQYF. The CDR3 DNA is TGTGCCAGCAGTACAGACAAATTGTACGAGCAGTACTTC.

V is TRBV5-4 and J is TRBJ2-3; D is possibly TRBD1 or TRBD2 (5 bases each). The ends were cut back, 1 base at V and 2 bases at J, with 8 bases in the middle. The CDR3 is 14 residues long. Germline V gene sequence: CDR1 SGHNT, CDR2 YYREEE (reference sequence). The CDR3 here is CASSLRGATDTQYF. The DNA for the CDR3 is TGTGCCAGCAGCTTGAGAGGGGCCACAGATACGCAGTATTTT.

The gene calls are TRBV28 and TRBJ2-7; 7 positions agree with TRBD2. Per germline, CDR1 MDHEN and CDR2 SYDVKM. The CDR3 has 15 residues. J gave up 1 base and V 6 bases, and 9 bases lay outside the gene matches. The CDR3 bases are TGTGCCAGCAGACCCGCCTTGGGGGGGTCCTACGAGCAGTACTTC. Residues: CASRPALGGSYEQYF.

The CDR3 nucleotides read TGTGCCAGCAGCCAAGTTCCATCGGGGACGGATAACTACGAGCAGTACTTC. Its translation is CASSQVPSGTDNYEQYF. This chain uses TRBV4-2 with TRBJ2-7, with D perhaps TRBD1 or TRBD2 (5 bases each). CDR3 length equals 17 residues. Trimming stripped 1 base from V and 3 bases from J, with 19 bases between. Germline V gene data show CDR1 as LGHNA and CDR2 as YNFKEQ.

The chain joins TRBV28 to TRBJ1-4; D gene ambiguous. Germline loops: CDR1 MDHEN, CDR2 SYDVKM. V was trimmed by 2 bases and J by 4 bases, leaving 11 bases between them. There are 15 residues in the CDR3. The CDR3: CASSLLGSDNEKLFF. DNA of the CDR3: TGTGCCAGCAGTTTACTCGGCAGTGATAATGAAAAACTGTTTTTT.

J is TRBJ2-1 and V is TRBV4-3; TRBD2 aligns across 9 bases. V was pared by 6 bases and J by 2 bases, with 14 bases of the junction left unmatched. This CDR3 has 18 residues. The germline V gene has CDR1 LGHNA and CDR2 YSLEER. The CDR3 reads CASSPGLSSGRTYNEQFF. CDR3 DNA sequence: TGCGCCAGCAGTCCTGGATTAAGCAGCGGGAGGACCTACAATGAGCAGTTCTTC.